The next 3 T cell receptor beta chains were all read from a single sample in a study of shared clonotypes between healthy human individuals (dated by TCRdb to 2020 to 2021). The library was produced with the immunoSEQ multiplex PCR assay. The clones in this table, taken by TCRdb from immuneACCESS, are in-frame only. Not every clone is retained; where verified, under half of the shortfall comes from an unresolved V gene, and the cause of the rest is unknown. Within this sample are about 2 million clones, with roughly 95% of them counted one time only. The ten largest clones represent 0.13% of the sample. The sample comprised naive CD4+ T cells sorted from blood. This specimen's cell subset or site label, per the study, means: CD45RA+ positively selected. The receptors were sampled from a man between 18 and 35 years old in good health.

The chain has TRBV30 and TRBJ2-1, with unresolved D. Between the trimmed V and J ends, which lost 0 bases and 7 bases, there was a span of 13 bases. The CDR3 runs 14 residues. Germline V gene lookup returns CDR1 GTSNPN and CDR2 SVGIG (reference sequence). CDR3 sequence: CAWSVLYEDNEQFF. Here the CDR3 DNA reads TGTGCCTGGAGTGTACTTTATGAGGATAATGAGCAGTTCTTC.

The gene calls are TRBV28 and TRBJ2-1; D remains ambiguous. Per germline, CDR1 MDHEN and CDR2 SYDVKM. The ends were cut back, 3 bases at V and 9 bases at J, with 9 bases in the middle. The CDR3 totals 12 residues. The CDR3 DNA reads TGTGCCAGCAGTTTGGGGAAGAGTGAGCAGTTCTTC. It codes for CASSLGKSEQFF.

The chain couples TRBV6-6 to TRBJ1-1; 8 nucleotides match TRBD1. CDR1 and CDR2 from the germline V gene are MNHNY and SVGAGI (reference sequence). J gave up 0 bases and V 5 bases, and 5 bases lay outside the gene matches. The CDR3 consists of 15 residues. The CDR3 DNA sequence: TGTGCCAGCAGTCCCCCGGGACAGGTGAACACTGAAGCTTTCTTT. Translating gives CASSPPGQVNTEAFF.